These 31 T cell receptor beta chains share one sample of origin, sequenced in a study of cytomegalovirus exposure and HLA in healthy donors. It was with 60 Vbeta and 13 Jbeta primers that the PCR ran. Sequencing used immunoSEQ multiplex PCR; TCRdb keeps in-frame clones, though not all of them. The table records roughly 150,000 clones, over 70% of them present only once. Sequenced input: PBMCs. The receptor source for this set is a man between 40 and 49 years old in good health and CMV-seronegative.

The chain links TRBV6-5 to TRBJ2-1; a possible D gene is TRBD2 (6 bases). Germline lookup yields CDR1 MNHEY and CDR2 SVGAGI. V lost 5 bases and J lost 9, with 17 bases in between. The CDR3 sequence is 14 residues long. The CDR3 bases are TGTGCCAGCAGTCAACCTGGGCTCGGGGGTGAGCAGTTCTTC. This translates into CASSQPGLGGEQFF.

This clone came up once. The rearrangement uses TRBV2 and TRBJ1-4, with TRBD1 matching 7 bases. J was trimmed by 13 bases and V by 6 bases; bases with no gene match: 11. CDR3 size: 13 residues. From germline, CDR1 is SNHLY and CDR2 FYNNEI. The CDR3 sequence: CASRREPTGRLFF. The CDR3 DNA follows: TGTGCCAGCAGGAGAGAGCCGACAGGGCGACTGTTTTTT. Full variable domain (missing parts from reference TRBV2 and TRBJ1-4): EPEVTQTPSHQVTQMGQEVILRCVPISNHLYFYWYRQILGQKVEFLVSFYNNEISEKSEIFDDQFSVERPDGSNFTLKIRSTKLEDSAMYFCASRREPTGRLFFGSGTQLSVL.

This chain links TRBV7-2 with TRBJ2-1, with 10 bases identical to TRBD2. CDR1 is SGHTA and CDR2 is FQGNSA in the germline V gene. V lost 1 base and J lost 8; bases outside the gene matches: 5. The CDR3 has 15 residues. CDR3 sequence reads: CASSLDTSGVYEQFF. The CDR3 DNA reads as TGTGCCAGCAGCTTAGATACTAGCGGGGTTTATGAGCAGTTCTTC.

V is TRBV30 and J is TRBJ2-5, with 8 bases matching TRBD2. The ends lost 0 bases at V and 4 bases at J; junction bases unmatched: 7. Germline V gene sequence: CDR1 GTSNPN, CDR2 SVGIG (reference sequence). The CDR3 totals 15 residues. The CDR3 DNA is TGTGCCTGGAGTGTACGAGGGCGGGAGGTAGAGACCCAGTACTTC. It yields the protein CAWSVRGREVETQYF.

The chain recombines TRBV27 with TRBJ1-2; 8 bases align to TRBD1. The germline gives CDR1 MNHEY, CDR2 SMNVEV (reference sequence). Trimming removed 3 bases from V and 5 bases from J; junction bases left unmatched: 11. This CDR3 has 16 residues. This chain's CDR3 is CASSLGGPGGGYGYTF. As DNA, the CDR3 is TGTGCCAGCAGTTTGGGGGGCCCAGGGGGCGGGTATGGCTACACCTTC.

In its sample, this clone was seen a few times. V usage is TRBV7-2 and J usage is TRBJ2-1, with 10 bases that match TRBD2. CDR3 length: 16 residues. Germline CDR1 reads SGHTA; CDR2 reads FQGNSA. Losses at the gene ends were 5 bases for V and 5 bases for J; bases not matched to a gene: 9. CDR3 bases: TGTGCCAGCAGCGTTTCCGGGACTAGCGCCAACAATGAGCAGTTCTTC. Translation: CASSVSGTSANNEQFF.

The genes are TRBV13 and TRBJ1-1; 7 nucleotides align to TRBD1. V trimming: 0 bases; J trimming: 6 bases; junction bases outside the gene matches: 4. Germline V lookup: CDR1 PRHDT, CDR2 FYEKMQ (reference sequence). CDR3 length: 14 amino acids. In DNA form, the CDR3 reads TGTGCCAGCAGCTTAGGACAGGGGTACGCTGAAGCTTTCTTT. Encoded protein: CASSLGQGYAEAFF.

This clone was recorded once. The chain couples TRBV7-3 to TRBJ1-4; 8 bases are a match to TRBD1. This CDR3 has 15 residues. V lost 5 bases to trimming and J lost 6 bases; unmatched junction nucleotides: 8. Germline V lookup: CDR1 SGHTA, CDR2 FQGTGA. The CDR3 DNA follows: TGTGCCAGCAGCGGAGGGACAGGTCGGGATGAAAAACTGTTTTTT. Protein: CASSGGTGRDEKLFF.

The genes are TRBV7-2 and TRBJ1-1, with 8 nucleotides matching TRBD1. The ends lost 4 bases at V and 4 bases at J; junction bases unmatched: 5. Looked up from germline, CDR1 is SGHTA and CDR2 is FQGNSA. The CDR3 has 14 amino acids. The DNA of the CDR3 is TGTGCCAGCAGCTCCGCAGGGGGCGTCACTGAAGCTTTCTTT. Its protein product is CASSSAGGVTEAFF.

The table lists this clone with a count of one. The chain is built from TRBV6-5 and TRBJ2-6; D may be TRBD1 (5 bases). Germline V gene lookup returns CDR1 MNHEY and CDR2 SVGAGI. The CDR3 covers 15 residues. Trimming removed 7 bases from V and 0 bases from J, with 10 bases in between. CDR3 in DNA: TGTGCCAGCACCTCTCAGGGCTCTGGGGCCAACGTCCTGACTTTC. Encoded protein: CASTSQGSGANVLTF.

This clone has a handful of counts. The chain recombines TRBV7-9 with TRBJ2-7, with 9 bases fitting TRBD1. CDR3 size: 14 residues. Germline V gene data show CDR1 as SEHNR and CDR2 as FQNEAQ (reference sequence). J was trimmed by 5 bases and V by 5 bases; bases with no gene match: 7. The CDR3 nucleotides are TGTGCCAGCAGCGCCGGGACAGGGATCGACGAGCAGTACTTC. Translation: CASSAGTGIDEQYF.

This chain joins TRBV6-1 and TRBJ1-1; D gene ambiguous. Trimming removed 1 base at V and 2 bases at J, with 11 bases between. The CDR3 is 15 amino acids. Germline V gene data show CDR1 as MNHNS and CDR2 as SASEGT. CDR3 sequence: CASSEGLHRNTEAFF. CDR3 sequence (DNA): TGTGCCAGCAGTGAAGGGTTACATCGAAACACTGAAGCTTTCTTT.

CDR3 sequence: CASSSGQGNTEAFF. In nucleotides, the CDR3 is TGTGCCAGCAGTTCGGGACAGGGGAACACTGAAGCTTTCTTT. The rearrangement uses TRBV6-5 and TRBJ1-1; 9 positions agree with TRBD1. Trimming cost V 4 bases and J 1 base; bases outside gene matches: 1. Germline lookup yields CDR1 MNHEY and CDR2 SVGAGI. The CDR3 contains 14 residues.

The chain joins TRBV30 to TRBJ2-7, with TRBD1 matching 7 bases. The V gene end was trimmed by 5 bases and the J gene end by 0 bases; junction bases not matched to a gene: 1. The CDR3 length is 12 residues. Germline V gene sequence: CDR1 GTSNPN, CDR2 SVGIG (reference sequence). CDR3 nucleotide sequence: TGTGCCTGGGGACAGGCCTCCTACGAGCAGTACTTC. Translation gives CAWGQASYEQYF.

J is TRBJ2-1 and V is TRBV30; maybe TRBD2 (7 bases). Germline V CDR1 and CDR2: GTSNPN, SVGIG (reference sequence). Trimming left V 5 bases short and J 0 bases short, with 17 bases between. The CDR3 loop spans 16 amino acids. Here the CDR3 DNA reads TGTGCCTGGGGGGGGGCAGGGGCCAGCTCCTACAATGAGCAGTTCTTC. It translates to CAWGGAGASSYNEQFF.

The CDR3 DNA reads TGTGCCACCAGCAGAGATGAGGACAATGAGCAGTTCTTC. This codes for CATSRDEDNEQFF. J is TRBJ2-1 and V is TRBV15; D is unresolved. Germline CDR1 and CDR2: LNHNV and YYDKDF (reference sequence). There are 13 residues in the CDR3. V was pared by 0 bases and J by 5 bases, with 5 bases between. The entire variable domain, with the rest obtained from reference TRBV15 and TRBJ2-1, is as follows: DAMVIQNPRYQVTQFGKPVTLSCSQTLNHNVMYWYQQKSSQAPKLLFHYYDKDFNNEADTPDNFQSRRPNTSFCFLDIRSPGLGDTAMYLCATSRDEDNEQFFGPGTRLTVL.

This chain joins TRBV7-8 and TRBJ1-1, with D possibly being TRBD1 (6 bases). This CDR3 comprises 14 residues. Deletions cut 1 base from V and 0 bases from J, with 6 bases between. Germline CDR1 reads SGHVS; CDR2 reads FQNEAQ. The CDR3 coding sequence is TGTGCCAGCAGCTTAGGGACAGTGAACACTGAAGCTTTCTTT. It specifies CASSLGTVNTEAFF.

This clone was detected a few times. The V and J genes are TRBV29-1 and TRBJ1-1, with D perhaps TRBD1 (5 bases). Trimming removed 4 bases from V and 0 bases from J, with 6 bases in between. Germline lookup yields CDR1 SQVTM and CDR2 ANQGSEA. The CDR3 has 12 amino acids. CDR3 coding DNA: TGCAGCGTTGGGGGCCTGAACACTGAAGCTTTCTTT. It translates to CSVGGLNTEAFF.

J is TRBJ2-3 and V is TRBV4-1; the D gene is possibly TRBD2 (6 bases). Germline V gene sequence: CDR1 MGHRA, CDR2 YSYEKL. The CDR3 has 17 amino acids. Trimming removed 0 bases from V and 0 bases from J, with 13 bases in between. This CDR3 is CASSQDRRGFSTDTQYF. For the CDR3, the DNA is TGCGCCAGCAGCCAAGATCGACGGGGGTTTAGCACAGATACGCAGTATTTT.

V gene TRBV30 combines with J gene TRBJ1-5; possible D gene TRBD1, 6 bases. CDR1 and CDR2 (germline): GTSNPN, SVGIG (reference sequence). The CDR3 loop spans 13 amino acids. V lost 2 bases and J 5 bases, leaving 10 bases between the germline ends. The DNA for the CDR3 is TGTGCCTGGAGTCTTAAGGGGGATCAGCCCCAGCATTTT. Translated, it gives CAWSLKGDQPQHF.

CDR3 DNA sequence: TGCGCCAGCAGCCCACTGGACAGTAGGAATGAGCAGTTCTTC. It encodes CASSPLDSRNEQFF. The chain links TRBV5-1 to TRBJ2-1, with D possibly matching TRBD1 (6 bases). There are 14 residues in the CDR3. The germline V gene has CDR1 SGHRS and CDR2 YFSETQ. V gave up 4 bases and J gave up 7 bases, with 15 bases separating them. Complete variable domain (other parts from reference TRBV5-1 and TRBJ2-1): KAGVTQTPRYLIKTRGQQVTLSCSPISGHRSVSWYQQTPGQGLQFLFEYFSETQRNKGNFPGRFSGRQFSNSRSEMNVSTLELGDSALYLCASSPLDSRNEQFFGPGTRLTVL.

The chain uses TRBV7-8 and TRBJ2-3; a weak D match, TRBD2 (6 bases). Trimming stripped 1 base from V and 4 bases from J, with 9 bases between. The CDR3 spans 14 residues. The germline V gene has CDR1 SGHVS and CDR2 FQNEAQ. CDR3: CASSLVGGPDTQYF. CDR3 DNA sequence: TGTGCCAGCAGCTTAGTGGGGGGACCAGATACGCAGTATTTT. The variable domain in full, completed from reference TRBV7-8 and TRBJ2-3, reads GAGVSQSPRYKVAKRGQDVALRCDPISGHVSLFWYQQALGQGPEFLTYFQNEAQLDKSGLPSDRFFAERPEGSVSTLKIQRTQQEDSAVYLCASSLVGGPDTQYFGPGTRLTVL.

The V gene is TRBV6-6, the J gene TRBJ1-5, with TRBD1 matching 7 bases. With 2 bases clipped from V and 6 bases from J, the junction kept 7 bases outside the gene matches. The CDR3 is 15 amino acids. Per the germline V gene, CDR1 is MNHNY and CDR2 is SVGAGI (reference sequence). This chain's CDR3 is CASSYGTGESQPQHF. In DNA form, the CDR3 reads TGTGCCAGCAGTTACGGTACAGGGGAAAGTCAGCCCCAGCATTTT.

This chain links TRBV6-5 with TRBJ2-7; 7 bases agree with TRBD1. CDR1 is MNHEY, CDR2 SVGAGI, per germline. This CDR3 comprises 14 residues. Trimming at V came to 7 bases and at J to 0 bases, leaving 6 bases not matched to a gene. The CDR3: CASKRDRFSYEQYF. CDR3 DNA: TGTGCCAGCAAACGGGACAGATTCTCCTACGAGCAGTACTTC.

The J gene is TRBJ1-2, the V gene TRBV5-4; the match to TRBD1 covers 10 bases. The germline V gene encodes CDR1 SGHNT and CDR2 YYREEE (reference sequence). Germline trimming cut 0 bases from V and 7 bases from J; bases unmatched to any gene: 9. The CDR3 extends over 16 amino acids. The CDR3 sequence is CASSLAGTGAALGYTF. CDR3 coding DNA: TGTGCCAGCAGCTTGGCCGGGACAGGGGCAGCCCTTGGCTACACCTTC.

This clone was found once. The chain couples TRBV7-9 to TRBJ2-7; maybe TRBD2 (6 bases). Germline loops: CDR1 SEHNR, CDR2 FQNEAQ (reference sequence). The CDR3 runs to 16 residues. V gave up 0 bases and J gave up 2 bases, with 14 bases separating them. This CDR3 is CASSLAGGTGAYEQYF. The CDR3 bases are TGTGCCAGCAGCTTAGCCGGAGGGACTGGGGCCTACGAGCAGTACTTC.

The chain couples TRBV10-3 to TRBJ1-2, with a possible D match to TRBD1 (6 bases). Germline CDR1 reads ENHRY; CDR2 reads SYGVKD. CDR3 length equals 12 residues. Trimming left V 3 bases short and J 7 bases short, with 9 bases between. CDR3 residues: CAISETGFGYTF. In nucleotides, the CDR3 is TGTGCCATCAGTGAAACAGGGTTTGGCTACACCTTC.

The chain uses TRBV7-3 and TRBJ2-5; 9 nucleotides line up with TRBD1. The CDR3 totals 16 residues. Per the germline V gene, CDR1 is SGHTA and CDR2 is FQGTGA. The V and J ends lost 5 bases and 4 bases, in that order; junction bases with no gene match: 11. The DNA of the CDR3 is TGTGCCAGCAGCCGGGCGGCACAGGGGGCCGGAGAGACCCAGTACTTC. Its translation: CASSRAAQGAGETQYF.

The chain recombines TRBV10-2 with TRBJ2-3; 9 bases map to TRBD2. V dropped 4 bases and J dropped 6; count of bases not matched to a gene: 11. The CDR3 contains 16 residues. Germline CDR1 WSHSY, CDR2 SAAADI. The CDR3 loop is CASSAVLGGGADTQYF. The CDR3 bases are TGCGCCAGCAGTGCAGTGTTGGGCGGGGGGGCGGATACGCAGTATTTT.

This clone showed up just a few times. The chain links TRBV6-5 to TRBJ2-3, with 7 bases matching TRBD1. Germline-derived CDR1 and CDR2 are MNHEY and SVGAGI. This CDR3 has 15 amino acids. Unmatched junction bases numbered 4, after V lost 2 bases and J lost 2 bases. The CDR3 sequence is CASSYRQGNTDTQYF. CDR3 bases: TGTGCCAGCAGTTACCGACAGGGAAACACAGATACGCAGTATTTT.

The V gene is TRBV6-5, the J gene TRBJ1-5; D ambiguous. V was pared by 6 bases and J by 7 bases, with 10 bases between. Germline V CDR1 and CDR2: MNHEY, SVGAGI. The CDR3 has 12 amino acids. In DNA, the CDR3 is TGTGCCAGCAGCGAACGGGGACAGCCCCAGCATTTT. Translation: CASSERGQPQHF.